These T cell receptor beta chains were read from a single sample in a study of blood T cell repertoires in COVID-19. Libraries were prepared by immunoSEQ multiplex PCR; TCRdb keeps only in-frame clonotypes and omits some of them. This sample has approximately 98,000 clones, with roughly 80% found just once. The sequenced sample consisted of peripheral blood. The origin of the receptors is a woman older than 75 with acute or convalescent COVID-19. Both conserved end residues are trimmed from each CDR3. Fields, in order: J gene, V gene, CDR3 protein.

TRBJ2-1 TRBV4-2 ASSQDKTSYNEQF
TRBJ1-4 TRBV7-9 ASSPQGAVGEKLF
TRBJ1-5 TRBV6-5 ASGLQGGQPQH
TRBJ2-7 TRBV28 ATNIPLSSYEQY
TRBJ2-1 TRBV20-1 SAQQEEQF
TRBJ1-6 TRBV11-2 ASSLGGGKGYSPLH
TRBJ2-1 TRBV5-1 ASSLAQNSYNEQF
TRBJ1-2 TRBV28 ASLYSNYGYT
TRBJ1-6 TRBV28 ASRTEFYNSPLH
TRBJ1-1 TRBV10-3 AISAGQGDTEAF
TRBJ1-2 TRBV28 ASSPGQGLANYGYT
TRBJ1-1 TRBV30 AWRENAGTEAF
TRBJ2-1 TRBV27 ASSTGTGKRDEQF
TRBJ2-3 TRBV7-2 ASSLLAGVEQY
TRBJ2-3 TRBV7-2 ASSLWGPDTQY
TRBJ2-6 TRBV5-1 ASSIPGQTNPGANVLT
TRBJ2-4 TRBV29-1 SVGRAGRNIQY
TRBJ2-7 TRBV29-1 SVTGGFNEQY
TRBJ2-3 TRBV7-9 ASSRDRGSMDTQY
TRBJ1-1 TRBV5-1 ASSLEPGQNTEAF
TRBJ1-4 TRBV5-4 ASSLFRGSKLF
TRBJ1-6 TRBV2 ASSEGGVGNSPLH
TRBJ1-1 TRBV5-1 ASRPGLGRLNTEAF
TRBJ2-7 TRBV7-3 ASSLSLGDRLY
TRBJ2-1 TRBV5-8 ASSLPPGQGNHEQF
TRBJ2-7 TRBV7-9 ASSFVPSSYEQY
TRBJ1-5 TRBV28 ASSTGDRPNQPQH
TRBJ2-1 TRBV7-9 ASSLARDRGINEQF
TRBJ1-4 TRBV6-5 ASSLTTGANEKLF
TRBJ2-7 TRBV28 ASSGTGEVSSYEQY
TRBJ1-4 TRBV6-2/TRBV6-3 ASSYPTAGANEKLF
TRBJ1-5 TRBV30 AWTGQGLNQPQH
TRBJ2-6 TRBV30 ASPGQGLSGANVLT
TRBJ1-5 TRBV7-8 ASSLMGAVNQPQH
TRBJ1-6 TRBV28 ASRLPGNNSPLH
TRBJ2-5 TRBV29-1 SVEEMGRIKTQY